This section outlines one TCR beta chain sequence together with its context. The data belong to a study of shared clonotypes between healthy human individuals. Germline assignment: CDR1 SNHLY and CDR2 FYNNEI. Between the trimmed V and J ends, which lost 2 bases and 3 bases, there was a span of 11 bases. This CDR3 is built from 15 residues. Source study methods: ImmunoSEQ only sent back junction sequences with no quality scores, so filtering was done differently. Method: immunoSEQ multiplex PCR; TCRdb's copy keeps in-frame clones and lacks some. V and J calls and clone size are those listed in that table; D and trimming were worked out from the DNA. Seen here are around 320,000 clones, around 86% observed once, and the top ten hold about 16%.

The origin of this receptor is a man aged 18 to 29 in good health. The V gene is TRBV2, the J gene TRBJ1-5; D uncertain. The sequenced material came from memory CD8+ T cells sorted from blood. Subset denoted: CD45RO+ cells pooled with CCR7-negative TemRA cells. This chain's CDR3 is CASSENPGDNQPQHF. The CDR3 nucleotides are TGTGCCAGCAGTGAAAATCCAGGTGACAATCAGCCCCAGCATTTT.